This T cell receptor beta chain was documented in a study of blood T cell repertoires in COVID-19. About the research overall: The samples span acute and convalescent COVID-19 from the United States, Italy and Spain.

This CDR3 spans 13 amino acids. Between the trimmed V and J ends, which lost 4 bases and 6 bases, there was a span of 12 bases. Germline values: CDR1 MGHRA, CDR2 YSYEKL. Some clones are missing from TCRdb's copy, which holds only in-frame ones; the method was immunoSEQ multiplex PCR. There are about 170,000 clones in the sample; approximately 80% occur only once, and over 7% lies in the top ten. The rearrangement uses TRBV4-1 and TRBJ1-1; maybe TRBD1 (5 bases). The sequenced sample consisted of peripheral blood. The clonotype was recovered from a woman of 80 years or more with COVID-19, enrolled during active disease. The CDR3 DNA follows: TGCGCCAGCAGCCTACAGGTTGGGGCTGAAGCTTTCTTT. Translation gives CASSLQVGAEAFF.